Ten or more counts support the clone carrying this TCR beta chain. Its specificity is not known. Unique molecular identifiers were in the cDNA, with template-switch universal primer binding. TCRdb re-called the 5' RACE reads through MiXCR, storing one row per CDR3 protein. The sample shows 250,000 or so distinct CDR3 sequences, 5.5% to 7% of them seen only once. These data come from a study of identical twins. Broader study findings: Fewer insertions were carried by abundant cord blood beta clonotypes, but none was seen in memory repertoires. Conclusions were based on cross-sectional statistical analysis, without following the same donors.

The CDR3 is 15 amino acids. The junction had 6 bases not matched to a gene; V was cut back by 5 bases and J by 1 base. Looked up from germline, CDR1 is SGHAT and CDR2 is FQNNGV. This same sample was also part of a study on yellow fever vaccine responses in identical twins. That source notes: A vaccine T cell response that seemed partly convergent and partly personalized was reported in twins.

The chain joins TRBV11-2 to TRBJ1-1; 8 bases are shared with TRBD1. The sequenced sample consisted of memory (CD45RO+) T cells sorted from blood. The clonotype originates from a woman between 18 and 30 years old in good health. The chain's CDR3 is CASSHWTGKNTEAFF. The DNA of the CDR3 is TGTGCCAGCAGCCACTGGACAGGGAAGAACACTGAAGCTTTCTTT.